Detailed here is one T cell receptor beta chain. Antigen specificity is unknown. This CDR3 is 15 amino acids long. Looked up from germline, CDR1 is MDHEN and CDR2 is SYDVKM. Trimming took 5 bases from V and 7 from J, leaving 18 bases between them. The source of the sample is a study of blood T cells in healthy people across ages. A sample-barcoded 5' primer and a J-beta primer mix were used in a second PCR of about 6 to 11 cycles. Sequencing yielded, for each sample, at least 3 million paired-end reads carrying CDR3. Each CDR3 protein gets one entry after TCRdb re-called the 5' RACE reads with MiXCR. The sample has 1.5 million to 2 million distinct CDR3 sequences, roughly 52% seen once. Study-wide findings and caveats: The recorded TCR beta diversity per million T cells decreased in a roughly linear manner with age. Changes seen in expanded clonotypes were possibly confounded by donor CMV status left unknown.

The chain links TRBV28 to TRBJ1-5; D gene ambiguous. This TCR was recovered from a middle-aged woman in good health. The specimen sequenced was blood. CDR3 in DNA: TGTGCCAGCAGTCCCTCGTTGAGGGCTTACCAGCCCCAGCATTTT. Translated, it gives CASSPSLRAYQPQHF.